This TCR beta chain was retrieved from a study of identical twins. Regarding the study as a whole: Out-of-frame alpha sequences shared by twins showed excess low generation probability.

A universal primer site was added by template switching, and unique molecular identifiers were carried by the cDNA. TCRdb re-analysed the 5' RACE reads in MiXCR, keeping a single row per CDR3 protein. Found here are hundreds of thousands of distinct CDR3 sequences, roughly an eighth of them singletons; the top ten hold roughly 7.8%. This clonotype has at least ten counts. Its specificity is unknown. CDR3 length: 19 amino acids. V lost 0 bases and J 0 bases, leaving 18 bases between the germline ends. Germline CDR1 reads MGHRA; CDR2 reads YSYEKL. These same records also appear under a second study, on yellow fever vaccine responses in identical twins.

Sequenced sample: CD8+ T cells sorted from blood. This receptor was taken from a woman younger than 30 in good health. This chain uses TRBV4-1 with TRBJ1-5; perhaps TRBD1 as D (5 bases). The CDR3 region has the DNA TGCGCCAGCAGCCAAGACGTGGGACCGAGGAGTTATAGCAATCAGCCCCAGCATTTT. Its translation is CASSQDVGPRSYSNQPQHF.